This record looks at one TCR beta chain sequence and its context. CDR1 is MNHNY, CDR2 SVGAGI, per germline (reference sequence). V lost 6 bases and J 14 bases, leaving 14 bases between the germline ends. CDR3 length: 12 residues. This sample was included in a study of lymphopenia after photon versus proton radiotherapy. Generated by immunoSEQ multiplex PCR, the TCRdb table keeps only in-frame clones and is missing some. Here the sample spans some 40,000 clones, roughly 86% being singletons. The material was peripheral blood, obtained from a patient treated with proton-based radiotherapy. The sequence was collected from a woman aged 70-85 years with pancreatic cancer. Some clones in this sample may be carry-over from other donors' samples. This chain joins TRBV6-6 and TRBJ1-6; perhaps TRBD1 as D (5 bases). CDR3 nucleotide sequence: TGTGCCAGCAGGGGGGAGGGCATATCCCTCCACTTT. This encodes CASRGEGISLHF.